Listed below are T cell receptor beta chains from one sample, sequenced in a study of shared clonotypes between healthy human individuals. Clones were sequenced by immunoSEQ multiplex PCR, and TCRdb holds only the in-frame ones, with some missing. The table lists about 2.1 million clones, about 93% of them singletons. The sequenced sample consisted of naive CD8+ T cells from PBMCs. The origin of the receptors is a man aged 18 to 29 in good health. Some clones in this sample may be carry-over from other donors' samples. CDR3s include the opening cysteine and the closing phenylalanine or tryptophan. Fields, in order: J gene, D gene, clone size, V gene, CDR3 protein, CDR3 DNA. D genes are given only for firm matches. Size is stated for part of the rows, as once, few or many counts, or as a class when the clone is expanded.

j_gene: TRBJ1-1; d_gene: -; abundance: few; v_gene: TRBV12-5; CDR3aa: CASGTFMGAFF; CDR3nt: TGTGCTAGTGGTACCTTCATGGGAGCTTTCTTT
j_gene: TRBJ2-2; d_gene: TRBD2; abundance: -; v_gene: TRBV4-3; CDR3aa: CASSQEREGYTGELFF; CDR3nt: TGCGCCAGCAGCCAAGAACGGGAGGGGTACACCGGGGAGCTGTTTTTT
j_gene: TRBJ2-1; d_gene: -; abundance: -; v_gene: TRBV11-2; CDR3aa: CASSLGVSGVLGNEQFF; CDR3nt: TGTGCCAGCAGCTTAGGAGTTTCGGGAGTACTGGGCAATGAGCAGTTCTTC
j_gene: TRBJ2-7; d_gene: TRBD1; abundance: few; v_gene: TRBV5-6; CDR3aa: CASSWDRGTYEQYF; CDR3nt: TGTGCCAGCAGCTGGGACAGGGGGACCTACGAGCAGTACTTC
j_gene: TRBJ2-7; d_gene: TRBD2; abundance: -; v_gene: TRBV2; CDR3aa: CASSVGLAGVHEQYF; CDR3nt: TGTGCCAGCAGTGTCGGACTAGCGGGAGTCCACGAGCAGTACTTC
j_gene: TRBJ1-3; d_gene: TRBD1; abundance: -; v_gene: TRBV27; CDR3aa: CASRDRTVNAGNTIYF; CDR3nt: TGTGCCAGCAGGGACAGGACAGTAAACGCTGGAAACACCATATATTTT
j_gene: TRBJ2-2; d_gene: -; abundance: once; v_gene: TRBV10-3; CDR3aa: CAIKAGHDPNTGELFF; CDR3nt: TGTGCCATCAAAGCTGGACACGATCCTAACACCGGGGAGCTGTTTTTT
j_gene: TRBJ1-5; d_gene: -; abundance: few; v_gene: TRBV29-1; CDR3aa: CSTSGVPQHF; CDR3nt: TGCAGCACGAGTGGGGTGCCCCAGCATTTT
j_gene: TRBJ2-3; d_gene: -; abundance: -; v_gene: TRBV7-9; CDR3aa: CASSPRNTDTQYF; CDR3nt: TGTGCCAGCAGCCCGAGGAACACAGATACGCAGTATTTT
j_gene: TRBJ2-5; d_gene: TRBD1; abundance: -; v_gene: TRBV27; CDR3aa: CASSSTGGLETQYF; CDR3nt: TGTGCCAGCAGTTCTACAGGGGGACTGGAGACCCAGTACTTC
j_gene: TRBJ2-1; d_gene: -; abundance: -; v_gene: TRBV5-1; CDR3aa: CASSQTGDWNNEQFF; CDR3nt: TGCGCCAGCAGCCAAACAGGGGACTGGAACAATGAGCAGTTCTTC
j_gene: TRBJ1-4; d_gene: -; abundance: -; v_gene: TRBV28; CDR3aa: CASSPGTNEKLFF; CDR3nt: TGTGCCAGCAGCCCCGGGACGAACGAAAAACTGTTTTTT
j_gene: TRBJ2-7; d_gene: TRBD1; abundance: -; v_gene: TRBV5-1; CDR3aa: CASSLVRGRYEQYF; CDR3nt: TGCGCCAGCAGCTTGGTCAGGGGGCGATACGAGCAGTACTTC
j_gene: TRBJ1-1; d_gene: -; abundance: -; v_gene: TRBV27; CDR3aa: CASSFRVLGQNTEAFF; CDR3nt: TGTGCCAGCAGTTTCCGGGTCCTCGGACAGAACACTGAAGCTTTCTTT
j_gene: TRBJ2-1; d_gene: TRBD2; abundance: -; v_gene: TRBV27; CDR3aa: CASNLAGAVYNEQFF; CDR3nt: TGTGCCAGCAACCTAGCGGGAGCGGTCTACAATGAGCAGTTCTTC
j_gene: TRBJ2-3; d_gene: -; abundance: -; v_gene: TRBV5-4; CDR3aa: CASSLALQQPNTDTQYF; CDR3nt: TGTGCCAGCAGCTTGGCACTTCAACAACCTAACACAGATACGCAGTATTTT
j_gene: TRBJ2-7; d_gene: TRBD2; abundance: -; v_gene: TRBV7-9; CDR3aa: CASSPGVWEGLGFSEQYF; CDR3nt: TGTGCCAGCAGCCCGGGTGTTTGGGAGGGGTTAGGCTTCTCCGAGCAGTACTTC
j_gene: TRBJ2-2; d_gene: -; abundance: -; v_gene: TRBV2; CDR3aa: CASSPLHITLGTGELFF; CDR3nt: TGTGCCAGCAGCCCACTTCATATCACGTTAGGCACCGGGGAGCTGTTTTTT
j_gene: TRBJ1-4; d_gene: -; abundance: -; v_gene: TRBV7-8; CDR3aa: CASSLARPGTLRTNEKLFF; CDR3nt: TGTGCCAGCAGCTTAGCGCGGCCCGGGACCCTTCGAACTAATGAAAAACTGTTTTTT
j_gene: TRBJ1-1; d_gene: -; abundance: -; v_gene: TRBV6-1; CDR3aa: CASRPSWNTEAFF; CDR3nt: TGTGCCAGCAGGCCCTCTTGGAACACTGAAGCTTTCTTT
j_gene: TRBJ2-7; d_gene: TRBD2; abundance: -; v_gene: TRBV6-5; CDR3aa: CASSLIGRSSYEQYF; CDR3nt: TGTGCCAGCAGTTTAATCGGGAGGAGCTCCTACGAGCAGTACTTC
j_gene: TRBJ1-2; d_gene: -; abundance: -; v_gene: TRBV5-1; CDR3aa: CASSLGAAPYGYTF; CDR3nt: TGCGCCAGCAGCCTTGGCGCGGCTCCTTATGGCTACACCTTC
j_gene: TRBJ2-7; d_gene: TRBD1; abundance: -; v_gene: TRBV28; CDR3aa: CASSGDSSYEQYF; CDR3nt: TGTGCCAGCAGTGGGGACAGCTCCTACGAGCAGTACTTC
j_gene: TRBJ2-4; d_gene: -; abundance: -; v_gene: TRBV23-1; CDR3aa: CASSPPSARALAKNIQYF; CDR3nt: TGCGCCAGCAGCCCCCCGTCTGCAAGGGCCTTAGCCAAAAACATTCAGTACTTC
j_gene: TRBJ2-2; d_gene: TRBD2; abundance: -; v_gene: TRBV7-9; CDR3aa: CASSLPPGTSGTGELFF; CDR3nt: TGTGCCAGCAGCTTACCCCCCGGGACTAGCGGCACCGGGGAGCTGTTTTTT
j_gene: TRBJ1-5; d_gene: -; abundance: -; v_gene: TRBV27; CDR3aa: CASSGDVRNQPQHF; CDR3nt: TGTGCCAGCAGTGGGGACGTCCGCAATCAGCCCCAGCATTTT
j_gene: TRBJ2-1; d_gene: TRBD2; abundance: -; v_gene: TRBV11-2; CDR3aa: CASSSRLAGEGNEQFF; CDR3nt: TGTGCCAGCAGCTCCCGACTAGCGGGAGAAGGAAATGAGCAGTTCTTC
j_gene: TRBJ1-2; d_gene: TRBD1; abundance: -; v_gene: TRBV29-1; CDR3aa: CSVPLQGSNYGYTF; CDR3nt: TGCAGCGTCCCGCTACAGGGGAGTAACTATGGCTACACCTTC
j_gene: TRBJ2-1; d_gene: -; abundance: -; v_gene: TRBV2; CDR3aa: CASKGGFAYNEQFF; CDR3nt: TGTGCCAGCAAGGGAGGTTTTGCCTACAATGAGCAGTTCTTC
j_gene: TRBJ2-7; d_gene: TRBD2; abundance: -; v_gene: TRBV7-7; CDR3aa: CASSPSHPGGYEQYF; CDR3nt: TGTGCCAGCAGCCCATCCCATCCGGGGGGCTACGAGCAGTACTTC
j_gene: TRBJ2-2; d_gene: -; abundance: -; v_gene: TRBV28; CDR3aa: CASSLTRNTGELFF; CDR3nt: TGTGCCAGCAGTTTAACTCGGAACACCGGGGAGCTGTTTTTT
j_gene: TRBJ1-5; d_gene: TRBD1; abundance: -; v_gene: TRBV19; CDR3aa: CASSARQGAQPQHF; CDR3nt: TGTGCCAGTAGTGCGAGACAGGGTGCTCAGCCCCAGCATTTT
j_gene: TRBJ2-1; d_gene: -; abundance: -; v_gene: TRBV27; CDR3aa: CASSLDSNNEQFF; CDR3nt: TGTGCCAGCAGTCTTGACTCGAACAATGAGCAGTTCTTC
j_gene: TRBJ2-1; d_gene: -; abundance: -; v_gene: TRBV5-1; CDR3aa: CASSLSRDNEQFF; CDR3nt: TGCGCCAGCAGTTTATCCAGGGACAATGAGCAGTTCTTC
j_gene: TRBJ2-7; d_gene: TRBD2; abundance: -; v_gene: TRBV27; CDR3aa: CASSLGTSFYEQYF; CDR3nt: TGTGCCAGCAGTTTAGGGACTAGCTTCTACGAGCAGTACTTC
j_gene: TRBJ2-3; d_gene: -; abundance: -; v_gene: TRBV27; CDR3aa: CASSLESRDTQYF; CDR3nt: TGTGCCAGCAGTTTGGAGAGTCGGGATACGCAGTATTTT
j_gene: TRBJ2-7; d_gene: TRBD1; abundance: -; v_gene: TRBV2; CDR3aa: CATPGQSSYEQYF; CDR3nt: TGTGCCACACCGGGACAGAGCTCCTACGAGCAGTACTTC